Presented here are 32 T cell receptor beta chains from one specimen sequenced in a study of Ad26.COV2.S vaccination and SARS-CoV-2 variants. The treatment is: about 20 received Ad26.COV2.S at low or high dose, single or two shots; roughly 5 received placebo; per-sample allocation not given. Day 63 after the first vaccine or placebo injection was the time point for sampling. Generated by immunoSEQ multiplex PCR, the TCRdb table keeps only in-frame clones and is missing some. The repertoire includes hundreds of thousands of clones, roughly 90% of them detected once, and about 1.5% sits in the top ten. Sequenced material: peripheral blood, taken in a trial of Ad26.COV2.S vaccine versus placebo. The receptors come from a person between 18 and 65 years old who received the Ad26.COV2.S COVID-19 vaccine or a placebo.

This chain joins TRBV7-9 and TRBJ2-2, with D possibly being TRBD2 (5 bases). CDR3 size: 15 residues. Deletions cut 0 bases from V and 6 bases from J, with 11 bases between. CDR1 SEHNR and CDR2 FQNEAQ come from the germline V gene (reference sequence). The CDR3 coding sequence is TGTGCCAGCAGCTTAGCGGCTAGCTTCTCCGGGGAGCTGTTTTTT. It translates to CASSLAASFSGELFF.

The chain employs TRBV13 and TRBJ1-3, with D unclear. Deletions cut 6 bases from V and 1 base from J, with 19 bases between. CDR1 and CDR2 (germline): PRHDT, FYEKMQ (reference sequence). This CDR3 spans 17 amino acids. CDR3 sequence: CASRFSSRAHSGNTIYF. The CDR3 DNA follows: TGTGCCAGCAGGTTCTCTAGCCGGGCCCATTCTGGAAACACCATATATTTT.

The chain uses TRBV6-5 and TRBJ2-5, with 8 bases lining up with TRBD1. The CDR3 runs to 15 residues. V shed 6 bases and J 2 bases; nucleotides not matched to a gene: 8. Germline CDR1 is MNHEY and CDR2 is SVGAGI. The CDR3 bases are TGTGCCAGCAGGTCCGGACAGGGATTACAAGAGACCCAGTACTTC. Translation: CASRSGQGLQETQYF.

This chain connects TRBV7-9 to TRBJ2-3; no reliable D call. The germline V and J ends were trimmed by 2 bases and 5 bases, with 5 bases remaining between them. The length of the CDR3 is 12 residues. CDR1 and CDR2 from the germline V gene are SEHNR and FQNEAQ (reference sequence). The CDR3 DNA sequence: TGTGCCAGCAGCTTAAGTAGAGATACGCAGTATTTT. Translation gives CASSLSRDTQYF. Complete variable domain (other parts from reference TRBV7-9 and TRBJ2-3): DTGVSQNPRHKITKRGQNVTFRCDPISEHNRLYWYRQTLGQGPEFLTYFQNEAQLEKSRLLSDRFSAERPKGSFSTLEIQRTEQGDSAMYLCASSLSRDTQYFGPGTRLTVL.

The V and J genes are TRBV18 and TRBJ1-5, with no clear D. The CDR3 length is 16 residues. Looked up from germline, CDR1 is KGHSH and CDR2 is LQKENI. The germline V and J ends were trimmed by 5 bases and 3 bases, with 17 bases remaining between them. The CDR3 DNA is TGTGCCAGCTCAGTCTCGTACGGGGAATACAATCAGCCCCAGCATTTT. This codes for CASSVSYGEYNQPQHF.

This chain uses TRBV7-9 with TRBJ1-1; no reliable D call. Germline loops: CDR1 SEHNR, CDR2 FQNEAQ (reference sequence). V lost 5 bases, J lost 0 bases, and 13 bases lay in between. The CDR3 consists of 15 residues. The CDR3 sequence is CASSLLQGLNTEAFF. The CDR3 bases are TGTGCCAGCAGCCTACTACAAGGGTTGAACACTGAAGCTTTCTTT. Drawing the rest from reference TRBV7-9 and TRBJ1-1, the complete variable domain is DTGVSQNPRHKITKRGQNVTFRCDPISEHNRLYWYRQTLGQGPEFLTYFQNEAQLEKSRLLSDRFSAERPKGSFSTLEIQRTEQGDSAMYLCASSLLQGLNTEAFFGQGTRLTVV.

Comments on this clone: The sample carries other DNA sequences with the same CDR3. This chain connects TRBV18 to TRBJ1-5; D ambiguous. Germline-derived CDR1 and CDR2 are KGHSH and LQKENI. V was clipped by 6 bases and J by 0 bases, with 6 bases between them. This CDR3 comprises 13 residues. The CDR3 protein is CASSPDSNQPQHF. For the CDR3, the DNA is TGTGCCAGCTCGCCCGATAGCAATCAGCCCCAGCATTTT.

The chain employs TRBV19 and TRBJ2-1; 14 bases match TRBD2. CDR3 size: 16 residues. Losses at the gene ends were 3 bases for V and 9 bases for J; bases not matched to a gene: 7. CDR1 is LNHDA and CDR2 is SQIVND in the germline V gene (reference sequence). The CDR3 DNA reads TGTGCCAGTAGTATCACCGGACTAGCGGGAGGAGCTGAGCAGTTCTTC. This encodes CASSITGLAGGAEQFF.

This clone was seen just once. The J gene is TRBJ2-1, the V gene TRBV2; TRBD1 is a possible D gene (6 bases). The germline gives CDR1 SNHLY, CDR2 FYNNEI. There are 15 residues in the CDR3. Trimming shortened V by 6 bases and J by 9 bases, and 21 bases separated the two germline ends. CDR3: CASRSAGVQGGEQFF. In DNA form, the CDR3 reads TGTGCCAGCAGAAGCGCAGGGGTCCAAGGGGGTGAGCAGTTCTTC.

The chain links TRBV5-1 to TRBJ1-4; TRBD1 matches at 8 bases. The ends lost 5 bases at V and 5 bases at J; junction bases unmatched: 5. The CDR3 is made up of 14 amino acids. The V gene's germline CDR1 is SGHRS and CDR2 YFSETQ. This CDR3 reads CASRLRQGNEKLFF. The CDR3, as DNA: TGCGCCAGCAGGCTACGACAGGGGAATGAAAAACTGTTTTTT.

This chain connects TRBV27 to TRBJ2-5; D is unclear. Trimming shortened V by 3 bases and J by 4 bases, and 9 bases separated the two germline ends. The CDR3 spans 13 residues. In germline, CDR1 is MNHEY, CDR2 SMNVEV (reference sequence). CDR3 coding DNA: TGTGCCAGCAGTTTCAGGTCCCGAGAGACCCAGTACTTC. Translating it yields CASSFRSRETQYF.

J is TRBJ1-3 and V is TRBV15; maybe TRBD1 (5 bases). This CDR3 has 13 residues. The V end lost 2 bases, the J end lost 7 bases, and 9 bases lay between the germline ends. Germline CDR1 and CDR2: LNHNV and YYDKDF (reference sequence). CDR3: CATSRSPGNTIYF. The CDR3 bases are TGTGCCACCAGCAGATCCCCAGGGAACACCATATATTTT.

This chain uses TRBV3-1 (or the pseudogene TRBV3-2) with TRBJ2-1, with D possibly matching TRBD2 (5 bases). Trimming removed 2 bases from V and 0 bases from J, with 11 bases in between. CDR1 is LGHDT and CDR2 is YNNKEL in the germline V gene (reference sequence). The CDR3 sequence is 16 residues long. CDR3 DNA: TGTGCCAGCAGCCAACGAGCGGTGAGCTCCTACAATGAGCAGTTCTTC. This gives the protein CASSQRAVSSYNEQFF.

This sequence joins TRBV27 and TRBJ2-5; no clear D. Trimming took off 6 bases at V and 2 bases at J, with 13 bases between the two ends. The CDR3 is 14 amino acids. CDR1 and CDR2 (germline): MNHEY, SMNVEV (reference sequence). The CDR3 nucleotides are TGTGCCAGCAGCCCTGACGGACCACAAGAGACCCAGTACTTC. Its translation: CASSPDGPQETQYF.

This chain joins TRBV19 and TRBJ2-7; 9 bases fit TRBD1. The J segment lost 4 bases and the V segment lost 8 bases, leaving 12 bases of the junction unmatched. Germline V gene lookup returns CDR1 LNHDA and CDR2 SQIVND (reference sequence). There are 15 residues in the CDR3. The CDR3 coding sequence is TGTGCCAGTGATCCCGGGACAGGGTTGTCGTACGAGCAGTACTTC. As protein: CASDPGTGLSYEQYF.

The chain joins TRBV2 to TRBJ1-2; 8 bases line up with TRBD1. The CDR3 spans 16 residues. V gave up 4 bases and J gave up 4 bases; unmatched junction bases: 11. Germline CDR1 SNHLY, CDR2 FYNNEI. CDR3 sequence reads: CASSASGTGVFYGYTF. The CDR3 nucleotides are TGTGCCAGCAGTGCAAGCGGGACAGGAGTATTCTATGGCTACACCTTC.

The chain links TRBV9 to TRBJ2-3, with TRBD2 matching over 7 bases. The CDR3 sequence is 17 residues long. Germline assignment: CDR1 SGDLS and CDR2 YYNGEE. J was trimmed by 0 bases and V by 4 bases; bases with no gene match: 11. The CDR3 region has the DNA TGTGCCAGCAGCCCCCGGGCTAGCGGCCGTAGCACAGATACGCAGTATTTT. As protein: CASSPRASGRSTDTQYF.

The chain uses TRBV19 and TRBJ2-1; 10 positions match TRBD2. Trimming cost V 3 bases and J 4 bases; bases outside gene matches: 3. This CDR3 contains 15 residues. The germline V gene has CDR1 LNHDA and CDR2 SQIVND (reference sequence). CDR3 residues: CASSITSGAYNEQFF. The CDR3, as DNA: TGTGCCAGTAGTATTACTAGCGGGGCATACAATGAGCAGTTCTTC.

V is TRBV24-1 and J is TRBJ1-1; tentative D call: TRBD1 (6 bases). V was shortened by 8 bases and J by 3 bases, with 12 bases between the two germline ends. CDR3 length equals 13 residues. CDR1 and CDR2 from the germline V gene are KGHDR and SFDVKD. The CDR3 nucleotides are TGTGCCACCATGGCCAGGGGTGACACTGAAGCTTTCTTT. This encodes CATMARGDTEAFF.

This clone appeared once. The genes are TRBV5-4 and TRBJ2-5, with D possibly being TRBD1 (5 bases). The germline V gene encodes CDR1 SGHNT and CDR2 YYREEE (reference sequence). The germline V and J ends were trimmed by 2 bases and 5 bases, with 13 bases remaining between them. CDR3 length: 14 amino acids. This CDR3 is CASSLVGAGETQYF. In DNA, the CDR3 is TGTGCCAGCAGCTTAGTAGGGGCTGGGGAGACCCAGTACTTC.

V gene TRBV5-3 combines with J gene TRBJ2-5; no clear D. TRBV5-3 is identified as an open reading frame with a role that is uncertain. V gave up 4 bases and J gave up 2 bases, with 9 bases separating them. The CDR3 runs to 13 residues. The CDR3 loop is CARSGVPQETQYF. The CDR3 DNA reads TGTGCCAGAAGCGGGGTCCCACAAGAGACCCAGTACTTC.

V usage is TRBV4-2 and J usage is TRBJ1-1; no clear D. There are 17 residues in the CDR3. The V gene lost 0 bases and the J gene lost 0 bases, with 14 bases spanning the gap. Germline V CDR1 and CDR2: LGHNA, YNFKEQ. The CDR3 bases are TGTGCCAGCAGCCAAGAAAACAGCGGGTTCATGAACACTGAAGCTTTCTTT. Translation gives CASSQENSGFMNTEAFF.

The chain couples TRBV7-6 to TRBJ1-2, with 8 nucleotides matching TRBD1. The CDR3 is made up of 15 amino acids. Germline-derived CDR1 and CDR2 are SGHVS and FNYEAQ. The J segment lost 0 bases and the V segment lost 3 bases, leaving 3 bases of the junction unmatched. CDR3 bases: TGTGCCAGCAGCTTCAGGACAGGGTCTAACTATGGCTACACCTTC. Its translation is CASSFRTGSNYGYTF.

CDR3 bases: TGTGCCAGCAGCTTAGGACTGGTAACAGGCGAGACCCAGTACTTC. Translating it yields CASSLGLVTGETQYF. The chain employs TRBV7-9 and TRBJ2-5, with D maybe TRBD1 (5 bases). V was cut by 1 base and J by 5 bases, with 14 bases left in between. Germline lookup yields CDR1 SEHNR and CDR2 FQNEAQ (reference sequence). The CDR3 runs 15 residues.

The chain employs TRBV5-6 and TRBJ2-7, with TRBD2 identical over 8 bases. The CDR3 is 14 residues long. CDR1 is SGHDT, CDR2 YYEEEE, per germline. V lost 5 bases, J lost 0 bases, and 4 bases stayed unmatched. The CDR3 bases are TGTGCCAGCAGTCCGGGACTAGGCTCCTACGAGCAGTACTTC. Translated, it gives CASSPGLGSYEQYF.

The rearrangement links TRBV2 to TRBJ1-1; D gene unclear. Germline loops: CDR1 SNHLY, CDR2 FYNNEI. There are 12 residues in the CDR3. Trimming took off 6 bases at V and 1 base at J, with 6 bases between the two ends. CDR3 DNA: TGTGCCAGCAGAGTGGCGAACACTGAAGCTTTCTTT. Translation: CASRVANTEAFF.

The rearrangement joins TRBV27 to TRBJ2-1; the match to TRBD1 covers 7 bases. The germline CDR1 and CDR2 sequences are MNHEY and SMNVEV (reference sequence). The CDR3 runs to 15 residues. The V gene end was trimmed by 2 bases and the J gene end by 4 bases; junction bases not matched to a gene: 5. The DNA of the CDR3 is TGTGCCAGCAGTTTAGGACAGGTAGCATACAATGAGCAGTTCTTC. Protein: CASSLGQVAYNEQFF.

The chain uses TRBV19 and TRBJ1-2; 8 nucleotides line up with TRBD1. The CDR3 has 16 residues. V lost 5 bases and J lost 4; bases outside the gene matches: 12. The V gene's germline CDR1 is LNHDA and CDR2 SQIVND (reference sequence). The CDR3 nucleotides are TGTGCCAGTAGTGAACTTCCAGGGGGCGCGGGCTATGGCTACACCTTC. Amino acids: CASSELPGGAGYGYTF.

The chain links TRBV5-4 to TRBJ2-7; D unresolved. Per germline, CDR1 SGHNT and CDR2 YYREEE (reference sequence). The CDR3 extends over 13 amino acids. The V end was cut by 0 bases, the J end by 2 bases, with 6 bases between. CDR3 in amino acids: CASSLDGTYEQYF. The CDR3 region has the DNA TGTGCCAGCAGCTTGGACGGCACCTACGAGCAGTACTTC.

The gene calls are TRBV5-1 and TRBJ1-5, with a possible D match to TRBD1 (5 bases). CDR3 length: 15 amino acids. Trimming took off 0 bases at V and 4 bases at J, with 11 bases between the two ends. CDR1 SGHRS and CDR2 YFSETQ come from the germline V gene. The CDR3 bases are TGCGCCAGCAGCTTGGAAGGGACGTTGAATCAGCCCCAGCATTTT. Translating it yields CASSLEGTLNQPQHF.

This sequence joins TRBV18 and TRBJ1-1; D gene uncertain. CDR3 length: 14 amino acids. Trimming shortened V by 4 bases and J by 3 bases, and 12 bases separated the two germline ends. CDR1 is KGHSH and CDR2 is LQKENI in the germline V gene. The DNA of the CDR3 is TGTGCCAGCTCACTAGGCCTGCTGGACACTGAAGCTTTCTTT. This gives the protein CASSLGLLDTEAFF.

The gene calls are TRBV9 and TRBJ2-7; 8 bases fit TRBD1. The CDR3 is 15 amino acids. V trimming: 0 bases; J trimming: 3 bases; junction bases outside the gene matches: 5. Per the germline V gene, CDR1 is SGDLS and CDR2 is YYNGEE. CDR3 amino acids: CASSVAQGDSYEQYF. CDR3 bases: TGTGCCAGCAGCGTAGCACAGGGGGACAGCTACGAGCAGTACTTC. Drawing the rest from reference TRBV9 and TRBJ2-7, the complete variable domain is DSGVTQTPKHLITATGQRVTLRCSPRSGDLSVYWYQQSLDQGLQFLIQYYNGEERAKGNILERFSAQQFPDLHSELNLSSLELGDSALYFCASSVAQGDSYEQYFGPGTRLTVT.